The 15 T cell receptor beta chains in this list originate from one sample, sequenced in a study of T cell responses to AZD1222 COVID-19 vaccine (dated by TCRdb to the early 2020s). In the paper's terms, the time point label means: about 28 days (+/-7) after the second vaccine dose. The library was produced with the immunoSEQ multiplex PCR assay. TCRdb limited this immuneACCESS table to in-frame rearrangements with V and J called. A share of clones is missing; checked studies link under half to unresolved V genes, and the rest is unexplained. The sample table lists about 85,000 clones, less than 85% of them with a count of one. The ten largest clones add up to 4.5% of the sample. Sequenced here: peripheral blood, sampled 28 days after the second AZD1222 dose. The source is an adult who received the AZD1222 COVID-19 vaccine.

This chain connects TRBV7-3 to TRBJ2-2; no definite D call. Trimming stripped 5 bases from V and 4 bases from J, with 5 bases between. Germline lookup yields CDR1 SGHTA and CDR2 FQGTGA. The CDR3 contains 12 residues. The CDR3 is CASSQITGELFF. DNA of the CDR3: TGTGCCAGCAGCCAAATCACCGGGGAGCTGTTTTTT.

V usage is TRBV28 and J usage is TRBJ2-7, with a tentative D call TRBD2 (7 bases). Germline assignment: CDR1 MDHEN and CDR2 SYDVKM. The germline V and J ends were trimmed by 9 bases and 0 bases, with 24 bases remaining between them. The CDR3 has 17 residues. The CDR3 loop is CASRGRGQNLVSYEQYF. CDR3 DNA: TGTGCCAGTCGAGGGCGGGGGCAAAACCTCGTCTCCTACGAGCAGTACTTC. The complete variable domain, with remaining parts taken from reference TRBV28 and TRBJ2-7, reads DVKVTQSSRYLVKRTGEKVFLECVQDMDHENMFWYRQDPGLGLRLIYFSYDVKMKEKGDIPEGYSVSREKKERFSLILESASTNQTSMYLCASRGRGQNLVSYEQYFGPGTRLTVT.

The chain has TRBV9 and TRBJ1-1; tentatively, D is TRBD1 (6 bases). The CDR3 sequence is 14 residues long. Germline assignment: CDR1 SGDLS and CDR2 YYNGEE. The germline V and J ends were trimmed by 4 bases and 2 bases, with 12 bases remaining between them. The CDR3, as DNA: TGTGCCAGCAGCTCACAGACAGGTAACACTGAAGCTTTCTTT. Encoded protein: CASSSQTGNTEAFF.

CDR3 DNA: TGTGCCAGCATCCCCACAGGGGGCCAAGGAAACACCATATATTTT. This translates into CASIPTGGQGNTIYF. The chain couples TRBV6-5 to TRBJ1-3; 9 bases fit TRBD1. Germline trimming cut 7 bases from V and 4 bases from J; bases unmatched to any gene: 8. This CDR3 spans 15 amino acids. Germline assignment: CDR1 MNHEY and CDR2 SVGAGI.

The chain employs TRBV11-1 and TRBJ2-3; D is possibly TRBD2 (7 bases). Looked up from germline, CDR1 is SGHAT and CDR2 is FQDESV (reference sequence). V was trimmed by 1 base and J by 4 bases, leaving 15 bases between them. There are 16 residues in the CDR3. Here the CDR3 reads CASSLGAGQGADTQYF. The DNA of the CDR3 is TGTGCCAGCAGCTTAGGAGCGGGACAAGGCGCAGATACGCAGTATTTT.

The chain combines TRBV5-1 with TRBJ1-4, with D perhaps TRBD1 (6 bases). The germline V gene encodes CDR1 SGHRS and CDR2 YFSETQ. The CDR3 spans 15 residues. Trimming took off 0 bases at V and 8 bases at J, with 14 bases between the two ends. CDR3: CASSLDAGVKEKLFF. CDR3 DNA sequence: TGCGCCAGCAGCTTGGACGCAGGGGTAAAGGAAAAACTGTTTTTT.

In DNA form, the CDR3 reads TGCAGCGTTGAAGAGCCAGATCCTGAGCAGTTCTTC. Its translation is CSVEEPDPEQFF. V and J are TRBV29-1 and TRBJ2-1; no definite D call. CDR1 is SQVTM and CDR2 is ANQGSEA in the germline V gene. The V end lost 0 bases, the J end lost 9 bases, and 9 bases lay between the germline ends. This CDR3 is built from 12 residues.

The CDR3 region is CASGRAETQYF. CDR3 in DNA: TGTGCCAGCGGCAGGGCAGAGACCCAGTACTTC. The gene calls are TRBV27 and TRBJ2-5, with a possible D match to TRBD1 (5 bases). This CDR3 comprises 11 residues. Germline V CDR1 and CDR2: MNHEY, SMNVEV (reference sequence). V was shortened by 8 bases and J by 4 bases, with 8 bases between the two germline ends.

The chain carries TRBV15 and TRBJ1-2; no firm D call. The V and J ends lost 1 base and 5 bases respectively, with 11 bases between them. The CDR3 is 14 residues long. The germline V gene has CDR1 LNHNV and CDR2 YYDKDF (reference sequence). CDR3 residues: CATSRVQQLYGYTF. The CDR3 nucleotides are TGTGCCACCAGCAGAGTCCAACAACTTTATGGCTACACCTTC.

This chain links TRBV19 with TRBJ1-5; D remains ambiguous. The CDR3 length is 15 residues. The V and J ends lost 5 bases and 2 bases respectively, with 13 bases between them. Germline CDR1 is LNHDA and CDR2 is SQIVND (reference sequence). For the CDR3, the DNA is TGTGCCAGTAGTGGTGGACTCGTAGGCAATCAGCCCCAGCATTTT. As protein: CASSGGLVGNQPQHF.

The chain carries TRBV4-3 and TRBJ1-2; D remains unclear. With 0 bases removed from V and 4 bases from J, the gap between germline ends came to 12 bases. CDR1 is LGHNA, CDR2 YSLEER, per germline. This CDR3 comprises 15 residues. CDR3 residues: CASSQDRYGSYGYTF. In nucleotides, the CDR3 is TGCGCCAGCAGCCAAGACAGGTATGGGAGCTATGGCTACACCTTC.

The rearrangement uses TRBV4-1 and TRBJ2-1; 9 nucleotides align to TRBD2. Germline assignment: CDR1 MGHRA and CDR2 YSYEKL. This CDR3 contains 15 residues. V lost 4 bases, J lost 2 bases, and 3 bases stayed unmatched. The CDR3 region is CASSPGTSTYNEQFF. DNA for the CDR3: TGCGCCAGCAGCCCCGGGACTAGCACCTACAATGAGCAGTTCTTC.

V gene TRBV27 combines with J gene TRBJ2-3; D possibly corresponds to TRBD1 (5 bases). Germline CDR1 is MNHEY and CDR2 is SMNVEV (reference sequence). This CDR3 region has 15 residues. Trimming took off 6 bases at V and 1 base at J, with 14 bases between the two ends. The CDR3 protein is CASRRGGVGTDTQYF. In nucleotides, the CDR3 is TGTGCCAGCAGAAGGGGTGGTGTTGGCACAGATACGCAGTATTTT.

The sample holds a few counts of this clone. The J gene is TRBJ2-5, the V gene TRBV20-1, with D unclear. CDR1 DFQATT and CDR2 SNEGSKA come from the germline V gene (reference sequence). V lost 3 bases, J lost 0 bases, and 8 bases lay in between. The CDR3 sequence is 13 residues long. The CDR3 sequence: CSASTPYQETQYF. CDR3 DNA: TGCAGTGCTAGTACTCCGTACCAAGAGACCCAGTACTTC.

The V and J genes are TRBV29-1 and TRBJ1-1; weak D call: TRBD1 (6 bases). The germline gives CDR1 SQVTM, CDR2 ANQGSEA. The CDR3 is 11 residues long. As DNA, the CDR3 is TGCACCATGGGGGGGGCGGCCTGGGCTTTCTTT. It translates to CTMGGAAWAFF. Combining the CDR3 with reference TRBV29-1 and TRBJ1-1 gives the whole variable domain SAVISQKPSRDICQRGTSLTIQCQVDSQVTMMFWYRQQPGQSLTLIATANQGSEATYESGFVIDKFPISRPNLTFSTLTVSNMSPEDSSIYLCTMGGAAWAFFGQGTRLTVV.